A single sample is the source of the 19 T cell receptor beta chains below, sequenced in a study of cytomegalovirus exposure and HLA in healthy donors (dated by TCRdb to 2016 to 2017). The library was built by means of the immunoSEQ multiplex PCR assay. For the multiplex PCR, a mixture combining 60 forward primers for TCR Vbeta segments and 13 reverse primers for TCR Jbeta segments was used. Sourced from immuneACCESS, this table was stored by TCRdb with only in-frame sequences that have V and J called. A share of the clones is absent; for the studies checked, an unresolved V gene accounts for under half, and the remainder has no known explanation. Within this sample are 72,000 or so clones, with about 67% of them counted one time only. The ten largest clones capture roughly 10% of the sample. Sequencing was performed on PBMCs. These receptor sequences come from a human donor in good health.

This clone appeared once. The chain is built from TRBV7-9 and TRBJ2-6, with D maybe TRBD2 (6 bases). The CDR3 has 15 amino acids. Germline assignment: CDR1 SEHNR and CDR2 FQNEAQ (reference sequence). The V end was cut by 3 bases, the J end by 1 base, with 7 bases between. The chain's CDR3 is CASSFGGSGANVLTF. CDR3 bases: TGTGCCAGCAGCTTCGGAGGGTCTGGGGCCAACGTCCTGACTTTC.

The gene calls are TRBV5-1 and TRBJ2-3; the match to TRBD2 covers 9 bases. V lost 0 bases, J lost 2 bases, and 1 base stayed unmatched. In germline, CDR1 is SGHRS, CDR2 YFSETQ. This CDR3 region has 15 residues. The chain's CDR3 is CASSLVAGATDTQYF. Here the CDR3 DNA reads TGCGCCAGCAGCTTGGTAGCGGGAGCCACAGATACGCAGTATTTT.

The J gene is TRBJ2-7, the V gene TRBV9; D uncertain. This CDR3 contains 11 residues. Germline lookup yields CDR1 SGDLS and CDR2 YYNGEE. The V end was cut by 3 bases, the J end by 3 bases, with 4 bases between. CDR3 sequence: CASSAVYEQYF. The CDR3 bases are TGTGCCAGCAGCGCGGTCTACGAGCAGTACTTC.

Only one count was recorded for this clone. Written as DNA, the CDR3 is TGTGCCAGCACAGAGCAGGGGGCTGGGGCCAACGTCCTGACTTTC. Protein sequence: CASTEQGAGANVLTF. V usage is TRBV2 and J usage is TRBJ2-6; 7 nucleotides agree with TRBD1. The CDR3 totals 15 residues. The V segment lost 7 bases and the J segment 2 bases; nucleotides outside the gene matches: 5. Germline V gives CDR1 SNHLY, CDR2 FYNNEI. The whole variable domain, remainder taken from reference TRBV2 and TRBJ2-6, is EPEVTQTPSHQVTQMGQEVILRCVPISNHLYFYWYRQILGQKVEFLVSFYNNEISEKSEIFDDQFSVERPDGSNFTLKIRSTKLEDSAMYFCASTEQGAGANVLTFGAGSRLTVL.

The CDR3 region has the DNA TGTGCCACCAGCGGTAGCGGGAGTGCGCGAGAGACCCAGTACTTC. It specifies CATSGSGSARETQYF. The genes are TRBV15 and TRBJ2-5; TRBD2 matches at 9 bases. The germline CDR1 and CDR2 sequences are LNHNV and YYDKDF (reference sequence). The CDR3 is 15 residues long. The junction had 8 bases not matched to a gene; V was cut back by 5 bases and J by 4 bases.

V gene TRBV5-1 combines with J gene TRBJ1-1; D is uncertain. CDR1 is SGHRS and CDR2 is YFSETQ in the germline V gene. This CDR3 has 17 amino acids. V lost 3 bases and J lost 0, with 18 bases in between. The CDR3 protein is CASSSLEASSVNTEAFF. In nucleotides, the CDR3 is TGCGCCAGCAGCTCGCTAGAGGCCAGTTCCGTGAACACTGAAGCTTTCTTT.

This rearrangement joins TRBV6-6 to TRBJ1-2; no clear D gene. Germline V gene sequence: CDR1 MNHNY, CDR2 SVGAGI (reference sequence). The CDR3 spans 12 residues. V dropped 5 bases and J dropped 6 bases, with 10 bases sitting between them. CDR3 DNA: TGTGCCAGCAGTCCGAATTCTAATGGCTACACCTTC. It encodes CASSPNSNGYTF.

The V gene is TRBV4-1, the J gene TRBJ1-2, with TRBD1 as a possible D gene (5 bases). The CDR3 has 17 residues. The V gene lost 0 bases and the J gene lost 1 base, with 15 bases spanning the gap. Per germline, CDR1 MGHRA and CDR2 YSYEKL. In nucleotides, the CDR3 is TGCGCCAGCAGCCAAGAGCATTGGACAACCCTTAACTATGGCTACACCTTC. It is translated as CASSQEHWTTLNYGYTF.

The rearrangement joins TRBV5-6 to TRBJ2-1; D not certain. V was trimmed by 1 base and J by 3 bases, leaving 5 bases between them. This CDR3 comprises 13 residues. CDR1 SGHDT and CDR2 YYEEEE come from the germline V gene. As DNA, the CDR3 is TGTGCCAGCAGCTTGTCCAGCTACAATGAGCAGTTCTTC. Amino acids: CASSLSSYNEQFF.

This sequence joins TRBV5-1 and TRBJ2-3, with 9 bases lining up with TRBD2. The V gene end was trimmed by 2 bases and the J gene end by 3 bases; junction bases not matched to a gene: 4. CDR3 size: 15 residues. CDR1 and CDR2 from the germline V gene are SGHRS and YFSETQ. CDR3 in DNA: TGCGCCAGCAGCTTACCTAGCGGGAATACAGATACGCAGTATTTT. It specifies CASSLPSGNTDTQYF.

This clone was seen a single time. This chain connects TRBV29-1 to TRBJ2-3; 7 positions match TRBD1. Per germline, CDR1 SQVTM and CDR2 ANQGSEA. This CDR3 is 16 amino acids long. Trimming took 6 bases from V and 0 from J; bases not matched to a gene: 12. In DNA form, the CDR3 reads TGCAGCGTGAGGGGGACAGTAATGTCTAGCACAGATACGCAGTATTTT. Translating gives CSVRGTVMSSTDTQYF.

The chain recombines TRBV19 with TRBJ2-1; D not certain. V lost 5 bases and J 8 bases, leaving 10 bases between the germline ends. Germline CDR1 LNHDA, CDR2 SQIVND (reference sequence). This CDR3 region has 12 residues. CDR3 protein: CASSQRYYEQFF. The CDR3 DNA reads TGTGCCAGTAGTCAACGGTACTATGAGCAGTTCTTC. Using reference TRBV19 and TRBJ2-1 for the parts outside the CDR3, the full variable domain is DGGITQSPKYLFRKEGQNVTLSCEQNLNHDAMYWYRQDPGQGLRLIYYSQIVNDFQKGDIAEGYSVSREKKESFPLTVTSAQKNPTAFYLCASSQRYYEQFFGPGTRLTVL.

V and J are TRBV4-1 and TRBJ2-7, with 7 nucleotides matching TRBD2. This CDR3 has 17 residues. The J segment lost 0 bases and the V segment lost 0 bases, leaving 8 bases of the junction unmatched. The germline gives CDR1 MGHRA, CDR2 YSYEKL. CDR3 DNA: TGCGCCAGCAGCCAAGATAGGGAGGGCCTCAACTCCTACGAGCAGTACTTC. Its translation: CASSQDREGLNSYEQYF.

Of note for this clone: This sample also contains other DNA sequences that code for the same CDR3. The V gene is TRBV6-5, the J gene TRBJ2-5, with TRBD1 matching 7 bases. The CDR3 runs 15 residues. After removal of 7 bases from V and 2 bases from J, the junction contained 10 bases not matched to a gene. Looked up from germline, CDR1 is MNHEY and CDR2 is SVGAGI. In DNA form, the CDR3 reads TGTGCCAGCACCGGGACAGAGGCTAAGCAAGAGACCCAGTACTTC. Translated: CASTGTEAKQETQYF.

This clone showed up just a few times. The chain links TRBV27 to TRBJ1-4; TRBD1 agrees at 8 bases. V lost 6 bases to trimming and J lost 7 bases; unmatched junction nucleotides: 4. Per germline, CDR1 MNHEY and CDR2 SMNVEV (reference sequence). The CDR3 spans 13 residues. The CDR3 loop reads CASSARGREKLFF. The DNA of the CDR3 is TGTGCCAGCAGCGCCAGGGGGCGTGAAAAACTGTTTTTT.

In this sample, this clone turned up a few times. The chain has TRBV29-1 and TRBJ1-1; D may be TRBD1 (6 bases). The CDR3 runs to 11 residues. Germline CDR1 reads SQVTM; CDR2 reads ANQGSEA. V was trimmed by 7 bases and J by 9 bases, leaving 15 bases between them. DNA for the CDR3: TGCAGCGCCAGTACCGGGACACAAGCTTTCTTT. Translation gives CSASTGTQAFF.

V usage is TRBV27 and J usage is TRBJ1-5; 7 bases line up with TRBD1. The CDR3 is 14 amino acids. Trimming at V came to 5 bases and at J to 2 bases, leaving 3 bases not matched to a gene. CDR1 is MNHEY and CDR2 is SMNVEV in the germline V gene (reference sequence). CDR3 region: CASSRTGGNQPQHF. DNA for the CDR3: TGTGCCAGCAGTCGTACAGGGGGCAATCAGCCCCAGCATTTT.

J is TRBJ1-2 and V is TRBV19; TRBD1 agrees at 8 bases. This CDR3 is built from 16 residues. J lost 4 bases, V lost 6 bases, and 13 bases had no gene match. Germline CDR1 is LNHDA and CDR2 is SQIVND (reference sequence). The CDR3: CASRIQTGGDVYGYTF. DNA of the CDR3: TGTGCCAGTAGGATTCAAACAGGGGGAGATGTCTATGGCTACACCTTC.

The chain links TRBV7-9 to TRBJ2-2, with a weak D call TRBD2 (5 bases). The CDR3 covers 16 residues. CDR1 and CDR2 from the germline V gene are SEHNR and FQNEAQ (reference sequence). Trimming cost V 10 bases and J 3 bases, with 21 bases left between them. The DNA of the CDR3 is TGTGCCACCCTGCGGGTACTAGAGAGCGACACCGGGGAGCTGTTTTTT. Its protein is CATLRVLESDTGELFF.